The present entry profiles one T cell receptor beta chain with its context. Germline loops: CDR1 SGHRS, CDR2 YFSETQ. V dropped 3 bases and J dropped 1 base, with 10 bases sitting between them. This CDR3 spans 14 amino acids. This sample was included in a study of blood T cell repertoires in COVID-19. TCRdb's table, derived via immunoSEQ multiplex PCR, lists solely in-frame clones and lacks some. The profile shows approximately 10,000 clones, approximately 84% of them singletons. The sequence derives from a middle-aged man with active COVID-19. The sequencing sample was made of peripheral blood. The gene calls are TRBV5-1 and TRBJ2-5; weak D call: TRBD1 (6 bases). CDR3 amino acids: CASSSLDSQETQYF. CDR3 coding DNA: TGCGCCAGCAGCTCCTTGGACAGCCAAGAGACCCAGTACTTC.